The 27 T cell receptor beta chains in this list originate from one sample, sequenced in a study of T-cell reconstitution after alpha-beta-depleted transplantation in children (dated by TCRdb to 2016 to 2017). Sample treatment or condition, as interpreted from the label and publication: allogeneic hematopoietic cell transplantation with graft depleted of TCRalphabeta T cells and CD19 B cells. Libraries were prepared through PCR. Data came from an Illumina HiSeq 2500. TCR library preparation used molecular barcoding, with unique molecular identifiers applied to normalize quantification of the TCRbeta repertoire. TCRdb redid the processing of the public reads, applying fastp at Q25 and MiXCR, and retained in-frame beta chains. Entries that share a CDR3 protein sequence are merged under the most common genes and DNA. Here the sample has 610,000 or so distinct CDR3 sequences; roughly a quarter occur a single time. The ten largest clones add up to under 45% of the sample.

This sample comprised PBMCs, obtained before TCRalphabeta/CD19-depleted stem cell transplant. These receptors originate from a boy less than two years old with Wiskott-Aldrich syndrome, due to receive a stem cell transplant.

The J gene is TRBJ2-3, the V gene TRBV20-1, with 7 bases aligning to TRBD2. This CDR3 spans 14 amino acids. Per germline, CDR1 DFQATT and CDR2 SNEGSKA (reference sequence). The V gene end was trimmed by 0 bases and the J gene end by 3 bases; junction bases not matched to a gene: 3. CDR3: CSARDGGTTDTQYF. For the CDR3, the DNA is TGCAGTGCTAGAGACGGGGGGACTACAGATACGCAGTATTTT.

This rearrangement joins TRBV20-1 to TRBJ2-4; unclear D gene. V lost 5 bases and J 0 bases, leaving 14 bases between the germline ends. The CDR3 has 15 amino acids. CDR1 is DFQATT and CDR2 is SNEGSKA in the germline V gene (reference sequence). The CDR3 reads CSALENGVAKNIQYF. In nucleotides, the CDR3 is TGCAGTGCTCTTGAGAACGGTGTAGCCAAAAACATTCAGTACTTC.

The chain couples TRBV12-3 or TRBV12-4 to TRBJ2-5; TRBD1 or TRBD2 may be the D gene (6 bases each). The V end lost 1 base, the J end lost 6 bases, and 12 bases lay between the germline ends. This CDR3 is 14 amino acids long. CDR3 DNA sequence: TGTGCCAGCAGTTTAGGATCGGGGGCGAAGACCCAGTACTTC. It codes for CASSLGSGAKTQYF.

This clonotype showed up just a few times. This chain joins TRBV25-1 and TRBJ2-6; 10 positions agree with TRBD1. Germline V gene sequence: CDR1 MGHDK, CDR2 SYGVNS. This CDR3 is built from 14 residues. With 8 bases clipped from V and 10 bases from J, the junction kept 8 bases outside the gene matches. The CDR3 sequence: CASRLTGQGNVLTF. The CDR3 DNA sequence: TGTGCCAGCCGGTTGACGGGACAGGGGAACGTCCTGACTTTC.

This chain uses TRBV6-5 with TRBJ1-1, with D unresolved. This CDR3 region has 11 residues. CDR1 is MNHEY and CDR2 is SVGAGI in the germline V gene. V shed 6 bases and J shed 10 bases, with 12 bases lying between them. Here the CDR3 reads CASSQGSVAFF. The CDR3 DNA reads TGTGCCAGCAGCCAAGGTTCCGTAGCTTTCTTT.

The genes are TRBV12-3 or TRBV12-4 and TRBJ2-3; D is unclear. Trimming left V 3 bases short and J 2 bases short, with 18 bases between. The CDR3 contains 17 residues. CDR3 in DNA: TGTGCCAGCAGTTTTGGTGACACGTCCGTCTACACAGATACGCAGTATTTT. Translating gives CASSFGDTSVYTDTQYF.

The gene calls are TRBV3-1 and TRBJ2-3, with D maybe TRBD2 (6 bases). Germline CDR1 LGHDT, CDR2 YNNKEL (reference sequence). The CDR3 spans 13 residues. V lost 4 bases and J 5 bases, leaving 10 bases between the germline ends. The CDR3 protein is CASSRKAGDTQYF. CDR3 bases: TGTGCCAGCAGCCGAAAAGCGGGAGATACGCAGTATTTT.

The chain has TRBV10-3 and TRBJ2-2; 7 positions agree with TRBD2. The CDR3 loop spans 17 amino acids. From germline, CDR1 is ENHRY and CDR2 SYGVKD. Germline trimming cut 9 bases from V and 0 bases from J; bases unmatched to any gene: 13. The CDR3 is CAIRVESGEANTGELFF. CDR3 coding DNA: TGTGCCATTCGGGTGGAAAGCGGGGAGGCGAACACCGGGGAGCTGTTTTTT.

V gene TRBV12-3 or TRBV12-4 combines with J gene TRBJ1-4; 7 positions agree with TRBD1. Trimming at V came to 6 bases and at J to 6 bases, leaving 4 bases not matched to a gene. CDR3 length equals 13 residues. The CDR3 spells CASSSDRDEKLFF. CDR3 DNA sequence: TGTGCCAGCAGCTCCGACAGGGATGAAAAACTGTTTTTT.

This CDR3 reads CASSFERDIGGYTF. The CDR3 bases are TGCGCCAGCAGCTTCGAAAGGGATATTGGAGGCTACACCTTC. This chain uses TRBV5-1 with TRBJ1-2; no clear D gene. V lost 2 bases, J lost 8 bases, and 16 bases lay in between. The CDR3 has 14 residues. Germline CDR1 reads SGHRS; CDR2 reads YFSETQ.

This clonotype was observed once. The chain links TRBV29-1 to TRBJ2-7, with 9 bases matching TRBD1. The germline CDR1 and CDR2 sequences are SQVTM and ANQGSEA. The length of the CDR3 is 13 residues. Trimming cost V 3 bases and J 3 bases; bases outside gene matches: 3. The CDR3 DNA sequence: TGCAGCGTTGACTCGGACAGGGGCTACGAGCAGTACTTC. Translated: CSVDSDRGYEQYF.

The gene calls are TRBV7-8 and TRBJ2-5; D is possibly TRBD1 (6 bases). Trimming removed 1 base from V and 2 bases from J, with 14 bases in between. Germline lookup yields CDR1 SGHVS and CDR2 FQNEAQ. The CDR3 sequence is 16 residues long. The CDR3 is CASSLVRGGEQETQYF. The CDR3 region has the DNA TGTGCCAGCAGCTTAGTGCGAGGGGGAGAACAAGAGACCCAGTACTTC.

This clonotype has only a few counts. This sequence joins TRBV5-1 and TRBJ2-2, with TRBD1 identical over 11 bases. The CDR3 extends over 17 amino acids. V lost 3 bases to trimming and J lost 5 bases; unmatched junction nucleotides: 9. CDR1 is SGHRS and CDR2 is YFSETQ in the germline V gene. CDR3 region: CASSYRDRGFGTGELFF. The CDR3 nucleotides are TGCGCCAGCAGCTACCGGGACAGGGGGTTTGGGACCGGGGAGCTGTTTTTT.

This clonotype was seen a handful of times. The V gene is TRBV27, the J gene TRBJ1-1; TRBD1 might be the D (6 bases). Germline loops: CDR1 MNHEY, CDR2 SMNVEV (reference sequence). The CDR3 sequence is 14 residues long. V was shortened by 6 bases and J by 4 bases, with 15 bases between the two germline ends. CDR3 coding DNA: TGTGCCAGCAGGGTGGGGGGGCTGGTCACTGAAGCTTTCTTT. Amino acids: CASRVGGLVTEAFF.

V usage is TRBV27 and J usage is TRBJ2-5; D possibly corresponds to TRBD1 (5 bases). The CDR3 covers 15 residues. CDR1 is MNHEY, CDR2 SMNVEV, per germline (reference sequence). Trimming left V 5 bases short and J 1 base short, with 14 bases between. CDR3 sequence reads: CASSRKGIPQETQYF. In DNA, the CDR3 is TGTGCCAGCAGTCGGAAGGGGATCCCCCAAGAGACCCAGTACTTC.

This chain connects TRBV12-3 or TRBV12-4 to TRBJ2-2, with unresolved D. V lost 6 bases to trimming and J lost 3 bases, with 20 bases between them. The CDR3 contains 17 residues. The chain's CDR3 is CASRASPPSDYTGELFF. CDR3 coding DNA: TGTGCCAGCAGAGCCTCCCCTCCGAGCGACTACACCGGGGAGCTGTTTTTT.

The genes are TRBV27 and TRBJ1-5, with a weak D call TRBD1 (5 bases). CDR3 length: 14 amino acids. V was clipped by 10 bases and J by 1 base, with 14 bases between them. In germline, CDR1 is MNHEY, CDR2 SMNVEV (reference sequence). The CDR3 DNA reads as TGTGCCACCAAGGCCGGGGGGAGCAATCAGCCCCAGCATTTT. Its protein is CATKAGGSNQPQHF.

The chain links TRBV28 to TRBJ2-7; D is undetermined. V dropped 7 bases and J dropped 1 base, with 14 bases sitting between them. Germline lookup yields CDR1 MDHEN and CDR2 SYDVKM. The CDR3 is 14 residues long. CDR3 sequence: CASNRGKQSYEQYF. Here the CDR3 DNA reads TGTGCCAGCAATCGAGGAAAACAGTCCTACGAGCAGTACTTC.

A few counts support this clonotype. The chain links TRBV5-1 to TRBJ2-1; a possible D gene is TRBD2 (6 bases). There are 15 residues in the CDR3. V gave up 1 base and J gave up 4 bases, with 12 bases separating them. From germline, CDR1 is SGHRS and CDR2 YFSETQ. This chain's CDR3 is CASSLRSGPYNEQFF. Written as DNA, the CDR3 is TGCGCCAGCAGCTTGAGGAGCGGGCCATACAATGAGCAGTTCTTC.

This clonotype turned up a few times. The V gene is TRBV5-1, the J gene TRBJ2-1, with D possibly TRBD2 on 6 matching bases. Trimming pared 2 bases from V and 1 base from J, leaving 13 bases between. Germline V gene data show CDR1 as SGHRS and CDR2 as YFSETQ. The CDR3 extends over 16 amino acids. CDR3 region: CASSLMAGRSYNEQFF. The CDR3 nucleotides read TGCGCCAGCAGCTTAATGGCGGGAAGGTCCTACAATGAGCAGTTCTTC. The whole variable domain, filled in from reference TRBV5-1 and TRBJ2-1, reads KAGVTQTPRYLIKTRGQQVTLSCSPISGHRSVSWYQQTPGQGLQFLFEYFSETQRNKGNFPGRFSGRQFSNSRSEMNVSTLELGDSALYLCASSLMAGRSYNEQFFGPGTRLTVL.

The V gene is TRBV20-1, the J gene TRBJ2-1; D call uncertain. CDR1 DFQATT and CDR2 SNEGSKA come from the germline V gene (reference sequence). The CDR3 covers 14 residues. V was pared by 3 bases and J by 4 bases, with 13 bases between. The DNA for the CDR3 is TGCAGTGCTAGTCGGCTTTTATTATACAATGAGCAGTTCTTC. Encoded protein: CSASRLLLYNEQFF.

This chain connects TRBV6-5 to TRBJ2-1, with D unresolved. Germline loops: CDR1 MNHEY, CDR2 SVGAGI. CDR3 length: 12 residues. V was pared by 5 bases and J by 5 bases, with 7 bases between. The CDR3 DNA follows: TGTGCCAGCAGTGCCTTCGACAATGAGCAGTTCTTC. Protein product: CASSAFDNEQFF.

CDR3 coding DNA: TGCAGTGCTTCCGGGACAGGGGATTACAATGAGCAGTTCTTC. The encoded protein is CSASGTGDYNEQFF. The chain combines TRBV20-1 with TRBJ2-1; TRBD1 aligns across 10 bases. The CDR3 runs to 14 residues. Germline assignment: CDR1 DFQATT and CDR2 SNEGSKA (reference sequence). V shed 5 bases and J 4 bases; nucleotides not matched to a gene: 5.

The chain has TRBV7-9 and TRBJ2-3; D gene ambiguous. Looked up from germline, CDR1 is SEHNR and CDR2 is FQNEAQ (reference sequence). V shed 8 bases and J shed 5 bases, with 14 bases lying between them. This CDR3 is built from 13 residues. Here the CDR3 DNA reads TGTGCCAGCGGCAGTAAGGTGTTAGATACGCAGTATTTT. Amino acid sequence: CASGSKVLDTQYF.

The V and J genes are TRBV7-2 and TRBJ2-7; no definite D call. Germline-derived CDR1 and CDR2 are SGHTA and FQGNSA. The CDR3 runs to 12 residues. V was pared by 5 bases and J by 6 bases, with 11 bases between. In DNA form, the CDR3 reads TGTGCCAGCAGCCTACGGTGGGGCGAGCAGTACTTC. This codes for CASSLRWGEQYF.

The chain uses TRBV30 and TRBJ1-3, with D maybe TRBD1 (6 bases). Germline lookup yields CDR1 GTSNPN and CDR2 SVGIG (reference sequence). The V gene lost 8 bases and the J gene lost 0 bases, with 8 bases spanning the gap. CDR3 length: 12 amino acids. CDR3 nucleotides: TGTGCCGGGACATCCTCTGGAAACACCATATATTTT. Its translation is CAGTSSGNTIYF.

Ten or more counts support this clonotype. The J gene is TRBJ2-3, the V gene TRBV28, with D hard to call. The CDR3 contains 14 residues. Trimming pared 8 bases from V and 0 bases from J, leaving 12 bases between. CDR1 and CDR2 (germline): MDHEN, SYDVKM. The CDR3 DNA sequence: TGTGCCAGCGACACCGCGACTAGCACAGATACGCAGTATTTT. This encodes CASDTATSTDTQYF. The full variable domain, with the rest looked up from reference TRBV28 and TRBJ2-3, is DVKVTQSSRYLVKRTGEKVFLECVQDMDHENMFWYRQDPGLGLRLIYFSYDVKMKEKGDIPEGYSVSREKKERFSLILESASTNQTSMYLCASDTATSTDTQYFGPGTRLTVL.